The sequence of this T cell receptor (beta chain) was determined in a study of vaccination and CD4 T cells after COVID-19. Sequencing of the DNA from cultured CD4+ T cells was carried out with the Oncomine TCR Beta short-read assay. Each CDR3 protein gets one entry after TCRdb re-called the PCR reads with MiXCR. The table records around 5,000 distinct CDR3 sequences, around 40% of them present only once. Treatment noted: roughly ten-day PBMC culture with coronavirus spike peptide pools or control peptides (ViraFEST assay). This clonotype was seen a handful of times. Its matching antigen is unknown. The germline V and J ends were trimmed by 0 bases and 4 bases, with 9 bases remaining between them. The CDR3 has 13 residues. Germline V gene lookup returns CDR1 DFQATT and CDR2 SNEGSKA (reference sequence).

The starting material was CD4+ T cells from blood, cultured in vitro, obtained after SARS-CoV-2 vaccination. This chain uses TRBV20-1 with TRBJ2-5; a possible D gene is TRBD1 (6 bases). The TCR comes from a human donor who had recovered from COVID-19. CDR3 sequence (DNA): TGCAGTGCTAGAGAGGCAGGGGCAGAGACCCAGTACTTC. Translation: CSAREAGAETQYF.